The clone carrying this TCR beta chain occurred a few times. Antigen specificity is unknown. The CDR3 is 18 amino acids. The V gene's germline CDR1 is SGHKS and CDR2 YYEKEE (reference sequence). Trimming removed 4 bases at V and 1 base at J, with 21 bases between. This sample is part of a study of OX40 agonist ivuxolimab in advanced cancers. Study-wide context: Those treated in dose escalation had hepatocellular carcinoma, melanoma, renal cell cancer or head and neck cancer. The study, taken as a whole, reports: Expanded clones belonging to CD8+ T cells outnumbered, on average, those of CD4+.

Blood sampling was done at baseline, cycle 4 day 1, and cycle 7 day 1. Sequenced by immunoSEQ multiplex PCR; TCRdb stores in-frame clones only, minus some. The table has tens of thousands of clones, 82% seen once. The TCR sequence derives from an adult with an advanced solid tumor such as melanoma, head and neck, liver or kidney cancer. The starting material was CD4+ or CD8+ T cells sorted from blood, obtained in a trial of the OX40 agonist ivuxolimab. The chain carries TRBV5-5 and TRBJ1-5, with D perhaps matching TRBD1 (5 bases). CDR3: CASSPRGTISGSNQPQHF. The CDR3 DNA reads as TGTGCCAGCAGCCCCCGGGGGACCATATCAGGGAGCAATCAGCCCCAGCATTTT.